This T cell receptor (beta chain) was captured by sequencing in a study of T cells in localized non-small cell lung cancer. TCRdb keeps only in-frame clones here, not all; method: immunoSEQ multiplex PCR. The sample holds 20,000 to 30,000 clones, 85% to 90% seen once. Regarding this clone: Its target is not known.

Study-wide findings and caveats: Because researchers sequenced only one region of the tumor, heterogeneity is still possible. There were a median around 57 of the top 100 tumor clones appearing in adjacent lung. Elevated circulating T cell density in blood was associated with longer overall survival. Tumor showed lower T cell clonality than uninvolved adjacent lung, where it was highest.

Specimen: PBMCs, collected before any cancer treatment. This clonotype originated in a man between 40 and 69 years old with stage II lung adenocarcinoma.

Here the CDR3 DNA reads TGTGCCAGTAAAATCCAGGCCGAGACTCATAATGAAAAACTGTTTTTT. Its translation is CASKIQAETHNEKLFF. The rearrangement links TRBV19 to TRBJ1-4; D gene unclear. Trimming removed 7 bases at V and 4 bases at J, with 19 bases between. This CDR3 is 16 amino acids long. Germline CDR1 LNHDA, CDR2 SQIVND (reference sequence). Variable domain in full (rest from reference TRBV19 and TRBJ1-4): DGGITQSPKYLFRKEGQNVTLSCEQNLNHDAMYWYRQDPGQGLRLIYYSQIVNDFQKGDIAEGYSVSREKKESFPLTVTSAQKNPTAFYLCASKIQAETHNEKLFFGSGTQLSVL.